This section outlines one TCR beta chain sequence together with its context. The record originates from a study of blood T cell repertoires in COVID-19. Sequencing was performed with immunoSEQ multiplex PCR; in TCRdb, only in-frame clones are kept and a portion is missing. Of over 300,000 clones listed, around 91% are singletons. CDR1 and CDR2 from the germline V gene are SSHAT and FNYEAQ (reference sequence). The junction had 5 bases not matched to a gene; V was cut back by 6 bases and J by 4 bases. CDR3 length: 14 residues. The sample comprised peripheral blood. The chain recombines TRBV7-7 with TRBJ2-7, with 11 bases that match TRBD1. The receptor was isolated from a man aged 18-30 years with active or convalescent COVID-19. The CDR3 reads CASSPGQGAYEQYF. The DNA for the CDR3 is TGTGCCAGCAGTCCCGGACAGGGGGCTTACGAGCAGTACTTC.